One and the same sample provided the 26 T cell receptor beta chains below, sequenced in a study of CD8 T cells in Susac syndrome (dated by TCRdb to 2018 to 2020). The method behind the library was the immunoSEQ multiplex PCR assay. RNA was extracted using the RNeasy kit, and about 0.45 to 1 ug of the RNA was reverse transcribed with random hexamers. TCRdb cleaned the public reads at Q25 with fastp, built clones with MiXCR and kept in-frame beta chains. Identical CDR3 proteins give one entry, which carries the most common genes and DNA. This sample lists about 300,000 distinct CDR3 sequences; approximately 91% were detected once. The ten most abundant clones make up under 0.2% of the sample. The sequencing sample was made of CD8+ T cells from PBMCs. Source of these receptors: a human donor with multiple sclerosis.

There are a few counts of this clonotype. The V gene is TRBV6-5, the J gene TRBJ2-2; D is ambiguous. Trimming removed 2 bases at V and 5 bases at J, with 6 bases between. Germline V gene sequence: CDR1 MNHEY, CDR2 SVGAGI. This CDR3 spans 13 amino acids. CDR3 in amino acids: CASSYAGTGELFF. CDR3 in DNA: TGTGCCAGCAGTTACGCCGGGACCGGGGAGCTGTTTTTT.

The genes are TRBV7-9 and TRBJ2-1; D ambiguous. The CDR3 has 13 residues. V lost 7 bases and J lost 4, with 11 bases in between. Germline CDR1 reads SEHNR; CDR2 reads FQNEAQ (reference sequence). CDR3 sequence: CASTDTLYNEQFF. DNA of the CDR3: TGTGCCAGCACCGACACGTTGTACAATGAGCAGTTCTTC.

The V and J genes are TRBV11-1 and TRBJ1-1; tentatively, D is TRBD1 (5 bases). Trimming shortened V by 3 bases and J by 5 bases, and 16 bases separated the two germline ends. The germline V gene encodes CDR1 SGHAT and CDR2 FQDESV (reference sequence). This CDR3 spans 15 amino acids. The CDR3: CASSFPRWGGTEAFF. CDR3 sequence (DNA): TGTGCCAGCAGCTTTCCTCGGTGGGGGGGTACTGAAGCTTTCTTT.

DNA for the CDR3: TGCGCCAGCAGCTTCGGGGTTTCACCCCTCCACTTT. Protein: CASSFGVSPLHF. The V and J genes are TRBV5-1 and TRBJ1-6; D is unresolved. Germline V lookup: CDR1 SGHRS, CDR2 YFSETQ. The CDR3 covers 12 residues. V dropped 2 bases and J dropped 9 bases, with 6 bases sitting between them.

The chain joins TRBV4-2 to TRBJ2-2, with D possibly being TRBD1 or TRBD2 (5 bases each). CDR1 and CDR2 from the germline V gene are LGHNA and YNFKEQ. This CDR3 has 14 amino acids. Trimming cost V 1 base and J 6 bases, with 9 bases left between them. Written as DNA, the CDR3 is TGTGCCAGCAGCCAAGTCGGGACCGCCGGGGAGCTGTTTTTT. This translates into CASSQVGTAGELFF.

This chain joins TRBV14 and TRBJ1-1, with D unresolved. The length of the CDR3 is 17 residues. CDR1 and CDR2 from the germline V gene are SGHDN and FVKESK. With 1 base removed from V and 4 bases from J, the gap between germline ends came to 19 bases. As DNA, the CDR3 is TGTGCCAGCAGCCAAGCCCCCTTGTGGCACCTGGGCACTGAAGCTTTCTTT. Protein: CASSQAPLWHLGTEAFF.

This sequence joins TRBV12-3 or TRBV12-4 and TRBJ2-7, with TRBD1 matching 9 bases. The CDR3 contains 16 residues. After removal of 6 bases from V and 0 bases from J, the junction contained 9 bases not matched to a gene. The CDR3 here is CASSPGQGDLSYEQYF. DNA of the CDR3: TGTGCCAGCAGCCCGGGACAGGGCGACCTCTCCTACGAGCAGTACTTC.

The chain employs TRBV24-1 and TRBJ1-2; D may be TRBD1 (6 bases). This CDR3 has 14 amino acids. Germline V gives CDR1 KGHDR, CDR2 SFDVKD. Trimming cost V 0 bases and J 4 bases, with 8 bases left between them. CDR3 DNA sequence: TGTGCCACCAGTGATTTGCGACAGGCCTATGGCTACACCTTC. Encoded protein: CATSDLRQAYGYTF.

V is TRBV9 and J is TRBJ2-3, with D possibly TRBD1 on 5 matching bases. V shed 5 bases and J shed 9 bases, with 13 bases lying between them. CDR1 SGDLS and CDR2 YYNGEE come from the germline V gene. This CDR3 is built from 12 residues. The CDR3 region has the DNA TGTGCCAGCAGGGACACCGTTGAGACGCAGTATTTT. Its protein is CASRDTVETQYF.

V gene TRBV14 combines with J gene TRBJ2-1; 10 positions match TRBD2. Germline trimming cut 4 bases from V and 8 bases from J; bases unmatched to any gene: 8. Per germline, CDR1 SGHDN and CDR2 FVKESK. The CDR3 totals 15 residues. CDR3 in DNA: TGTGCCAGCAGCCTTCTAGCGGGAGCAGGGCATGAGCAGTTCTTC. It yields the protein CASSLLAGAGHEQFF.

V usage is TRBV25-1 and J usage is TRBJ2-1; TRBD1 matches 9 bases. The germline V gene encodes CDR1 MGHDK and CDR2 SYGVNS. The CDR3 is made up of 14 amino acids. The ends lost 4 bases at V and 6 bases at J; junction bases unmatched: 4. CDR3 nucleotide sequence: TGTGCCAGCAGTGGATGGACAGGGGCCAATGAGCAGTTCTTC. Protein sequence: CASSGWTGANEQFF. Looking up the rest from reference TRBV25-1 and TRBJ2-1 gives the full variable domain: EADIYQTPRYLVIGTGKKITLECSQTMGHDKMYWYQQDPGMELHLIHYSYGVNSTEKGDLSSESTVSRIRTEHFPLTLESARPSHTSQYLCASSGWTGANEQFFGPGTRLTVL.

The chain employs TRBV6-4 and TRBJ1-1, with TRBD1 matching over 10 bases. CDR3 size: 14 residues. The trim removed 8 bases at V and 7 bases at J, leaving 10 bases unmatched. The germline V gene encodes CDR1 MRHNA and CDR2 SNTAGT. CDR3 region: CASRADRGTGEAFF. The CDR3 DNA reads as TGTGCCAGCCGTGCGGACAGGGGGACCGGTGAAGCTTTCTTT.

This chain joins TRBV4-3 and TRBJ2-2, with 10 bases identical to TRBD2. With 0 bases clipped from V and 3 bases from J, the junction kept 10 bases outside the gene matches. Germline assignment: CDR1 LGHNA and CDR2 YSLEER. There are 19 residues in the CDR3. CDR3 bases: TGCGCCAGCAGCCAAGAAAGTCGGTGGCTAGCGGGGGACACCGGGGAGCTGTTTTTT. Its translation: CASSQESRWLAGDTGELFF.

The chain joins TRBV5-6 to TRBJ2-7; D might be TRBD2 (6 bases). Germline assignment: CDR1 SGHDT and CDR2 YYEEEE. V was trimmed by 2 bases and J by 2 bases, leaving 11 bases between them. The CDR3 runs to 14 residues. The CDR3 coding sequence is TGTGCCAGCAGCTTCTACGGGGGAGCCTACGAGCAGTACTTC. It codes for CASSFYGGAYEQYF.

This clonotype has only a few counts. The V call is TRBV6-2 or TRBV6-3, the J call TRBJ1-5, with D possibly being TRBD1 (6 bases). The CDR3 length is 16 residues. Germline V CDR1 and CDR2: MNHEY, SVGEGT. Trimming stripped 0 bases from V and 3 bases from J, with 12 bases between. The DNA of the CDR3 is TGTGCCAGCAGTTACTCCCCGGGGGCCCACAATCAGCCCCAGCATTTT. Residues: CASSYSPGAHNQPQHF.

The CDR3 loop is CASSSSTSTDTQYF. Written as DNA, the CDR3 is TGTGCCAGCAGCTCCTCCACTAGCACAGATACGCAGTATTTT. V is TRBV7-9 and J is TRBJ2-3; D call uncertain. Trimming pared 4 bases from V and 0 bases from J, leaving 8 bases between. CDR3 size: 14 residues. The germline V gene has CDR1 SEHNR and CDR2 FQNEAQ (reference sequence).

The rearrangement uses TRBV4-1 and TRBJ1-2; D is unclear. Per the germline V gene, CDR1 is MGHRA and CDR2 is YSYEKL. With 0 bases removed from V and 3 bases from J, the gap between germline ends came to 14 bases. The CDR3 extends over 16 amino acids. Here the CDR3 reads CASSQDEANRDYGYTF. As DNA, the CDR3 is TGCGCCAGCAGCCAAGATGAGGCTAATCGGGACTATGGCTACACCTTC.

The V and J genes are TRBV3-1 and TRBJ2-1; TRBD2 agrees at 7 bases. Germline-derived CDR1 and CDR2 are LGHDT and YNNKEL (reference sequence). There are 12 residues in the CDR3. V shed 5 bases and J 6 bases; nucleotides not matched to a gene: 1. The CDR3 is CASSAGVNEQFF. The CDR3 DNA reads TGTGCCAGCAGCGCGGGAGTCAATGAGCAGTTCTTC.

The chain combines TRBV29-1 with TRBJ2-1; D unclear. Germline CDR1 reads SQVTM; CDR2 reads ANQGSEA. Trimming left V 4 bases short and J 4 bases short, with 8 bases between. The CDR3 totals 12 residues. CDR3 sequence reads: CSVGRDYNEQFF. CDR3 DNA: TGCAGCGTTGGGCGAGATTACAATGAGCAGTTCTTC.

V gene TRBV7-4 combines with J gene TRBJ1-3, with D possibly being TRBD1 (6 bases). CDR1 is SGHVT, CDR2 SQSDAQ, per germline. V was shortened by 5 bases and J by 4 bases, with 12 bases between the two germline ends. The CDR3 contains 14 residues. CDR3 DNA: TGTGCCAGCAGCCCCGGGACATGGGGAAACACCATATATTTT. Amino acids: CASSPGTWGNTIYF.

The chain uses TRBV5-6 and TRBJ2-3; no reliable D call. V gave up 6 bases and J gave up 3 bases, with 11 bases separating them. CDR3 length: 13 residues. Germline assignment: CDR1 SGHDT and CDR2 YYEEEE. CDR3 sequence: CASTLSSTDTQYF. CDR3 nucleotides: TGTGCCAGCACCCTGTCCAGTACAGATACGCAGTATTTT.

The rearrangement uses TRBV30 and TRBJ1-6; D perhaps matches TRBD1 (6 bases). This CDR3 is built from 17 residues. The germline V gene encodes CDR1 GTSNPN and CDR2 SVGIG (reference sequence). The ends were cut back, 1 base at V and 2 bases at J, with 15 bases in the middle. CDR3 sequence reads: CAWSAGPRQAYNSPLHF. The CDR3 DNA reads TGTGCCTGGAGTGCGGGACCTCGACAGGCCTATAATTCACCCCTCCACTTT.

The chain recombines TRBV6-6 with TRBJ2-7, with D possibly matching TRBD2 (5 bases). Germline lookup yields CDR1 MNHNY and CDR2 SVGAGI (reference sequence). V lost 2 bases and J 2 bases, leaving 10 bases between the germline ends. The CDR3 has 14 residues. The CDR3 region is CASSYLAATYEQYF. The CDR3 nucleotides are TGTGCCAGCAGTTACCTAGCAGCGACCTACGAGCAGTACTTC.

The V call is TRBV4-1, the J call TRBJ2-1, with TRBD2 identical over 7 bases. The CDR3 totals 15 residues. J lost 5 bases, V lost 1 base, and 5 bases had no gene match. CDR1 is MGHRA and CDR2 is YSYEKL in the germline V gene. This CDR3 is CASSQATSANNEQFF. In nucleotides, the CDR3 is TGCGCCAGCAGCCAAGCTACTAGCGCAAACAATGAGCAGTTCTTC.

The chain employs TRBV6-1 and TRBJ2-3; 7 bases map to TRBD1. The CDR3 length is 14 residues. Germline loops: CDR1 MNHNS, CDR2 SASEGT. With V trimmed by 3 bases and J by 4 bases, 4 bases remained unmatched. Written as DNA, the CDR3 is TGTGCCAGCAGTGAGGGGCAGGGGGCAGATACGCAGTATTTT. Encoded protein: CASSEGQGADTQYF.

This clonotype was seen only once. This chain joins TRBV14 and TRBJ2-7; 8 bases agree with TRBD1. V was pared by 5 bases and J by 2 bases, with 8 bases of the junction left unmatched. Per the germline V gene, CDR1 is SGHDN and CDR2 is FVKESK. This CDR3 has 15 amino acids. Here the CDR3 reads CASSTGQGFAYEQYF. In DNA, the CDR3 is TGTGCCAGCAGCACCGGACAGGGATTCGCCTACGAGCAGTACTTC.